This T cell receptor beta chain was sequenced during a study of Graves' ophthalmopathy and Graves' hyperthyroidism. Amplified TCR beta CDR3 regions were obtained using RNA transcripts as template. A first-round RT-PCR used HTBI primers, followed by a second-round multiplex PCR. TCRdb reprocessed the multiplex PCR reads with MiXCR, giving one entry per CDR3 protein. The sample shows about 620,000 distinct CDR3 sequences, 20% to 25% of them seen only once. The V end was cut by 1 base, the J end by 4 bases, with 10 bases between. The CDR3 length is 14 residues. CDR1 is LNHNV, CDR2 YYDKDF, per germline (reference sequence). Ophthalmopathy not arising within 18 months of follow-up defined hyperthyroidism as stable. Reliance was placed on clinical symptoms, serum thyroxine, TRAb, thyroid ultrasound and orbital computed tomography for diagnosis. In its sample, this clonotype was seen many times.

Sequenced input: peripheral blood. This TCR derives from a young woman with stable Graves' hyperthyroidism. Some clones in this sample may be carry-over from other donors' samples. The J gene is TRBJ1-2, the V gene TRBV15, with D possibly being TRBD1 (6 bases). CDR3 region: CATSRGQQGYGYTF. The CDR3 nucleotides are TGTGCCACCAGCAGAGGTCAACAGGGCTATGGCTACACCTTC.